Listed below are T cell receptor beta chains from one sample, sequenced in a study of Ad26.COV2.S vaccination and SARS-CoV-2 variants. Some clones are missing from TCRdb's copy, which holds only in-frame ones; the method was immunoSEQ multiplex PCR. Found here are around 420,000 clones, more than 75% of them singletons; the top ten hold 3.6%. The starting material was peripheral blood, obtained in a trial of Ad26.COV2.S vaccine versus placebo. The receptors derive from a person aged 18-65 years who received the Ad26.COV2.S COVID-19 vaccine or a placebo. CDR3s include the opening cysteine and the closing phenylalanine or tryptophan. A clone size is listed for some rows: how often the clone was seen (once, few, many), or a class if it is expanded.

V gene	J gene	clone size	CDR3 protein
TRBV2	TRBJ1-4	.	CASSEGLGRNEKLFF
TRBV5-6	TRBJ2-5	once	CASIDGQRRSEETQYF
TRBV19	TRBJ1-2	.	CASSIVGYGYTF
TRBV6-2/TRBV6-3	TRBJ2-2	medium-sized	CASSLVDTGELFF
TRBV7-6	TRBJ2-2	.	CASSLVGGANTGELFF
TRBV7-2	TRBJ2-5	.	CASSSRTSGETQYF
TRBV6-1	TRBJ2-7	.	CASSEAYEQYF
TRBV4-1	TRBJ1-4	.	CASSQLGTTNEKLFF
TRBV9	TRBJ1-3	.	CASSVEGGDTIYF
TRBV24-1	TRBJ2-2	many	CATSDLAGDTGELFF
TRBV28	TRBJ2-3	.	CASRAGSSGTDTQYF
TRBV19	TRBJ1-2	few	CASSIERGTVHGYTF
TRBV19	TRBJ2-3	.	CASSLPFLDTQYF
TRBV28	TRBJ1-1	.	CASSLGPSRASEAFF
TRBV20-1	TRBJ2-3	.	CSARLLDTQYF
TRBV3-1/TRBV3-2	TRBJ2-1	few	CASSQDIAGGSYNEQFF
TRBV14	TRBJ2-1	.	CASSQLQGQGNNEQFF
TRBV27	TRBJ1-1	.	CASSSGGQEAFF
TRBV9	TRBJ2-7	.	CASSARTGNYEQYF
TRBV11-3	TRBJ1-1	.	CASSHDRFSEAFF
TRBV3-1/TRBV3-2	TRBJ1-3	.	CASSQYLVPRSGNTIYF
TRBV19	TRBJ1-5	.	CASSPPGQGNQPQHF
TRBV6-6	TRBJ2-7	.	CASRFQGRDSYEQYF
TRBV6-5	TRBJ2-2	.	CASRRGIGELFF
TRBV5-1	TRBJ1-2	.	CASSPTVESNYGYTF
TRBV11-2	TRBJ1-6	.	CASSRRNPGQPYYNSPLHF
TRBV15	TRBJ2-1	.	CATSRGDSVGNNEQFF